This entry lists 10 T cell receptor beta chains sequenced from one sample in a study of response to subunit inactivated influenza vaccine. One entry per CDR3 protein, called by TCRdb with MiXCR from the RT-PCR reads. The sample comprises 500,000 to 550,000 distinct CDR3 sequences, more than 7% of which are singletons, and around 13% rests with the top ten. The specimen was PBMCs from blood, collected about 24 months after vaccination. Receptor source: a man between 50 and 70 years old who received an inactivated influenza vaccine.

The chain combines TRBV28 with TRBJ1-3, with D possibly TRBD1 on 6 matching bases. Germline values: CDR1 MDHEN, CDR2 SYDVKM. Trimming stripped 1 base from V and 0 bases from J, with 16 bases between. The CDR3 spans 18 residues. CDR3 nucleotide sequence: TGTGCCAGCAGTTTATATGGACAACAGGGCATCTCTGGAAACACCATATATTTT. As protein: CASSLYGQQGISGNTIYF. Full variable domain (rest looked up from reference TRBV28 and TRBJ1-3): DVKVTQSSRYLVKRTGEKVFLECVQDMDHENMFWYRQDPGLGLRLIYFSYDVKMKEKGDIPEGYSVSREKKERFSLILESASTNQTSMYLCASSLYGQQGISGNTIYFGEGSWLTVV.

This clonotype has only a few counts. J is TRBJ1-6 and V is TRBV4-2, with 8 bases aligning to TRBD1. The CDR3 spans 17 residues. V gave up 1 base and J gave up 9 bases; unmatched junction bases: 11. Looked up from germline, CDR1 is LGHNA and CDR2 is YNFKEQ. DNA of the CDR3: TGTGCCAGCAGCCAAGGATTCGGGCAGGGGGCCATTTCACCCCTCCACTTT. Translating it yields CASSQGFGQGAISPLHF.

Many counts were recorded for this clonotype. This chain links TRBV5-6 with TRBJ1-4; 7 nucleotides align to TRBD1. The germline gives CDR1 SGHDT, CDR2 YYEEEE. Losses at the gene ends were 0 bases for V and 3 bases for J; bases not matched to a gene: 5. The CDR3 totals 16 residues. The CDR3 DNA follows: TGTGCCAGCAGCTTGGGAGGGGGCATATCTAATGAAAAACTGTTTTTT. This sequence encodes CASSLGGGISNEKLFF.

This clonotype was picked up many times. The CDR3: CASSLGQTLYNEQFF. DNA for the CDR3: TGCGCCAGCAGCTTGGGACAGACCCTTTACAATGAGCAGTTCTTC. The chain has TRBV5-1 and TRBJ2-1, with D perhaps matching TRBD1 (5 bases). The CDR3 totals 15 residues. The V gene lost 0 bases and the J gene lost 4 bases, with 11 bases spanning the gap. From germline, CDR1 is SGHRS and CDR2 YFSETQ.

This chain uses TRBV24-1 with TRBJ2-7, with D unclear. V was clipped by 5 bases and J by 5 bases, with 12 bases between them. Per germline, CDR1 KGHDR and CDR2 SFDVKD. The length of the CDR3 is 13 residues. The CDR3 is CATSGRLSNEQYF. In DNA form, the CDR3 reads TGTGCCACCAGTGGCAGGTTGAGCAACGAGCAGTACTTC.

Many counts were recorded for this clonotype. The J gene is TRBJ2-5, the V gene TRBV29-1; possible D gene TRBD2, 5 bases. Germline V gene sequence: CDR1 SQVTM, CDR2 ANQGSEA. CDR3 length: 12 residues. Trimming took off 7 bases at V and 7 bases at J, with 16 bases between the two ends. CDR3 in amino acids: CSGTSGGWTQYF. CDR3 coding DNA: TGCAGCGGTACGAGCGGCGGATGGACCCAGTACTTC.

This sequence joins TRBV3-1 and TRBJ1-4; D unresolved. V lost 2 bases and J lost 8, with 9 bases in between. Looked up from germline, CDR1 is LGHDT and CDR2 is YNNKEL (reference sequence). This CDR3 comprises 13 residues. CDR3 sequence reads: CASSQSQREKLFF. DNA for the CDR3: TGTGCCAGCAGCCAATCACAGAGAGAAAAACTGTTTTTT. Complete variable domain (other parts from reference TRBV3-1 and TRBJ1-4): DTAVSQTPKYLVTQMGNDKSIKCEQNLGHDTMYWYKQDSKKFLKIMFSYNNKELIINETVPNRFSPKSPDKAHLNLHINSLELGDSAVYFCASSQSQREKLFFGSGTQLSVL.

This clonotype was seen many times. V is TRBV7-2 and J is TRBJ2-5; 12 positions match TRBD2. In germline, CDR1 is SGHTA, CDR2 FQGNSA. The CDR3 is 14 amino acids. The V segment lost 6 bases and the J segment 5 bases; nucleotides outside the gene matches: 4. The CDR3: CASSRLAGVETQYF. CDR3 coding DNA: TGTGCCAGCAGTCGACTAGCGGGGGTGGAGACCCAGTACTTC.

The chain couples TRBV12-3 or TRBV12-4 to TRBJ2-3; a possible D gene is TRBD2 (6 bases). CDR3 length equals 14 residues. Deletions cut 3 bases from V and 3 bases from J, with 10 bases between. CDR3 amino acids: CASSFGLATDTQYF. The CDR3 bases are TGTGCCAGCAGTTTTGGGCTAGCGACAGATACGCAGTATTTT.

The V call is TRBV15, the J call TRBJ1-4, with TRBD1 identical over 10 bases. Germline V gene data show CDR1 as LNHNV and CDR2 as YYDKDF (reference sequence). The junction had 2 bases not matched to a gene; V was cut back by 4 bases and J by 6 bases. CDR3 length: 14 amino acids. Here the CDR3 reads CATSKTGGDEKLFF. In DNA form, the CDR3 reads TGTGCCACCAGCAAGACAGGGGGCGATGAAAAACTGTTTTTT.